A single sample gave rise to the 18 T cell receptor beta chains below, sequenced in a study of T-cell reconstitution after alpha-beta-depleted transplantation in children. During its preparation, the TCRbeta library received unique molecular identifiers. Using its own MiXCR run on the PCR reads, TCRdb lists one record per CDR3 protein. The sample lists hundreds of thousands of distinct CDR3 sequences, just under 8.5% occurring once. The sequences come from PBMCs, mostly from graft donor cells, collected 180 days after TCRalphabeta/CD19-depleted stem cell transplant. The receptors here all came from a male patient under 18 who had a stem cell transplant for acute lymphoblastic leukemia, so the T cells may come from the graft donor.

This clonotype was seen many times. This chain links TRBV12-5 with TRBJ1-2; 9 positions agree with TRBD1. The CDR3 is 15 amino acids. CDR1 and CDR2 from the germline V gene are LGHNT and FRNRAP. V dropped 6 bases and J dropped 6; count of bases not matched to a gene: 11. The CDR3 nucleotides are TGTGCTAGTGGAGGACAGGGGAGCCGTTTGGATGGCTACACCTTC. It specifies CASGGQGSRLDGYTF.

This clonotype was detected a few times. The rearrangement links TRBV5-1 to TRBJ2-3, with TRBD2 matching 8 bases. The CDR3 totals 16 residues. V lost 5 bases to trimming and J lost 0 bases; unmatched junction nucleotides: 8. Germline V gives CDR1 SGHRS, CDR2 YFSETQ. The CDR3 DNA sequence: TGCGCCAGCAGATGCGGGGGGCACCATAGCACAGATACGCAGTATTTT. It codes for CASRCGGHHSTDTQYF.

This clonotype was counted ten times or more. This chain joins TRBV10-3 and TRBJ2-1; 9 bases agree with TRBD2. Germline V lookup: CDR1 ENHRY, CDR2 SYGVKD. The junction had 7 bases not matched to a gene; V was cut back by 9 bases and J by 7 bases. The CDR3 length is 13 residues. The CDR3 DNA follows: TGTGCCATTACGGCGCGGGAGGGGAATGAGCAGTTCTTC. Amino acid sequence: CAITAREGNEQFF.

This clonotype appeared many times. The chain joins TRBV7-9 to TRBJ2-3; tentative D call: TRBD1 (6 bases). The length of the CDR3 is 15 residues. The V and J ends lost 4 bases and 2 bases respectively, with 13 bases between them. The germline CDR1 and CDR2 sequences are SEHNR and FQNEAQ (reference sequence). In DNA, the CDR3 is TGTGCCAGCAGCTCCCGCAGGGGAAACACAGATACGCAGTATTTT. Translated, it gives CASSSRRGNTDTQYF.

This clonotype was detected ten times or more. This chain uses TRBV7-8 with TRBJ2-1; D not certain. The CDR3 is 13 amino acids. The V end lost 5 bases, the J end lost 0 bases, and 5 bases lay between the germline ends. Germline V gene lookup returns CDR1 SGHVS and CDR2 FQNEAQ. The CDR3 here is CASSPSSYNEQFF. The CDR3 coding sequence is TGTGCCAGCAGCCCGAGCTCCTACAATGAGCAGTTCTTC.

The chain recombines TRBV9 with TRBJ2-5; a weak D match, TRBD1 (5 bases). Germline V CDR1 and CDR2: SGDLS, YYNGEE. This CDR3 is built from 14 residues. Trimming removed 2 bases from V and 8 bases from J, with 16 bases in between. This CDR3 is CASSVTGQAPTQYF. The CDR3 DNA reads TGTGCCAGCAGCGTGACCGGACAAGCTCCAACCCAGTACTTC.

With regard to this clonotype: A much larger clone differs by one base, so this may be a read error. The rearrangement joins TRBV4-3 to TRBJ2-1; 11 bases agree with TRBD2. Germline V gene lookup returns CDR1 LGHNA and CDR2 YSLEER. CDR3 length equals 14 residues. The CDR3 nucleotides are TGCGCCAGCAGCCAGCGACTAGCGGGGAATGGGCAGTTCTTC. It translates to CASSQRLAGNGQFF.

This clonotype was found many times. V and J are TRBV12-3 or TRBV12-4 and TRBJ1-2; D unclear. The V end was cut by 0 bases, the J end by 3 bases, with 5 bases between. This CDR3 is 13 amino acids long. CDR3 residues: CASSLAADYGYTF. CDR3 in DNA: TGTGCCAGCAGTTTAGCGGCAGACTATGGCTACACCTTC.

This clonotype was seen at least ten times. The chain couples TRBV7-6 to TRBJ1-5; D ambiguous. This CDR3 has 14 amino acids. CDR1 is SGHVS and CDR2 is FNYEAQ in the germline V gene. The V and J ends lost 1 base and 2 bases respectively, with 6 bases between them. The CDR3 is CASSLGFGNQPQHF. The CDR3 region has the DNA TGTGCCAGCAGCTTAGGGTTCGGCAATCAGCCCCAGCATTTT.

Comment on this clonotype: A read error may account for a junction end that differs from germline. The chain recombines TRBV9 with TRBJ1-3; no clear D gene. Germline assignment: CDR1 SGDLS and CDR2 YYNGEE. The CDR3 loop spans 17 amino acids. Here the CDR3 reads CASSVDGPRLSGNTIYF. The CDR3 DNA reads TGTGCCAGCAGTGTAGACGGCCCTCGACTCTCTGGAAACACCATATATTTT.

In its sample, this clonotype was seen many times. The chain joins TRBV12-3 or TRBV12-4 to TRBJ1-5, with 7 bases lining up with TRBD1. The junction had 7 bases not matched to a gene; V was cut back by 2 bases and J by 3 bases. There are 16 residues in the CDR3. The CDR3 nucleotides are TGTGCCAGCAGTTTAAAAAGGGGGACAGACAATCAGCCCCAGCATTTT. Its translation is CASSLKRGTDNQPQHF.

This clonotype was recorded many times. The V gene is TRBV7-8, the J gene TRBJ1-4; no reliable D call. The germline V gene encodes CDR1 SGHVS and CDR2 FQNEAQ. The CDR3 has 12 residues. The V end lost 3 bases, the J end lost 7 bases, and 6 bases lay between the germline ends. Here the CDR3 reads CASSLSFEKLFF. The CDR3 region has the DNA TGTGCCAGCAGCTTGAGTTTTGAAAAACTGTTTTTT.

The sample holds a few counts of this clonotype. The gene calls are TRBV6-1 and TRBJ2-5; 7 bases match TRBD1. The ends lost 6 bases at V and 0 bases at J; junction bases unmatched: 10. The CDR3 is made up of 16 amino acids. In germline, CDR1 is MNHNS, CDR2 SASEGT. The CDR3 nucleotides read TGTGCCAGCAGCTCCACCACAGGGGACCACCAAGAGACCCAGTACTTC. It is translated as CASSSTTGDHQETQYF.

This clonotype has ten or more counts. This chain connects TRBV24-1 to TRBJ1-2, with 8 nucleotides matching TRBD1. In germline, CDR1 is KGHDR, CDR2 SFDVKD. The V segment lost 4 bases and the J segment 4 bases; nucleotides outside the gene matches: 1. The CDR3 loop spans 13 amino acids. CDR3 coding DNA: TGTGCCACCAGTGACGACAGGGGCTATGGCTACACCTTC. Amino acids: CATSDDRGYGYTF.

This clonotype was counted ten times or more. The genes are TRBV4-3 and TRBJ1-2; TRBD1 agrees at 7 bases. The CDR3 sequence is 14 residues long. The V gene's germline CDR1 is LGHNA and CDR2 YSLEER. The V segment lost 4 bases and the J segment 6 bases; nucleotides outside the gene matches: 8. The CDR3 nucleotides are TGCGCCAGCAGCCGGTTGGGACAGAGAAATGGCTACACCTTC. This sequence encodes CASSRLGQRNGYTF.

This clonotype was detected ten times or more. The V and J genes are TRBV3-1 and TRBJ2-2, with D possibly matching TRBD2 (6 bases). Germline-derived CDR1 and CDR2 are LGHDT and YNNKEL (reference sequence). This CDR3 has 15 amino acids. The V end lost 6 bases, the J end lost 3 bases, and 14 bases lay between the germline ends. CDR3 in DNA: TGTGCCAGCAGGGCCGACTGGGGGGACACCGGGGAGCTGTTTTTT. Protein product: CASRADWGDTGELFF.

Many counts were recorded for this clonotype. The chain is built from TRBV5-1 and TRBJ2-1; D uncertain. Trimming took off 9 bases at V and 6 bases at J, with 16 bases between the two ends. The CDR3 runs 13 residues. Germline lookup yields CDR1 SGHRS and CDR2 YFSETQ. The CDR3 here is CATSEGPGNEQFF. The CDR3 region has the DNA TGCGCCACCTCGGAAGGGCCGGGCAATGAGCAGTTCTTC. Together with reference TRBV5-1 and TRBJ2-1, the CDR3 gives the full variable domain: KAGVTQTPRYLIKTRGQQVTLSCSPISGHRSVSWYQQTPGQGLQFLFEYFSETQRNKGNFPGRFSGRQFSNSRSEMNVSTLELGDSALYLCATSEGPGNEQFFGPGTRLTVL.

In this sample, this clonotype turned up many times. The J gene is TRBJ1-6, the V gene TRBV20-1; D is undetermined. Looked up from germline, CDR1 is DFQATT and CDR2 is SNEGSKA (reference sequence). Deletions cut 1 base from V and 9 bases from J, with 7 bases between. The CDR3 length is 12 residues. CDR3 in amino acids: CSARGGGSPLHF. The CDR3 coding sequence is TGCAGTGCTAGAGGGGGAGGTTCACCCCTCCACTTT.